Detailed here is one T cell receptor beta chain. Its antigen is unidentified. This sample is drawn from a study of cytomegalovirus exposure and HLA in healthy donors. Study outcomes and limitations: What a later analysis reportedly showed was that an Asian-associated ancestry cluster had fewer N-insertions than the roughly 700-donor mean.

The CDR3 loop spans 15 amino acids. V was clipped by 5 bases and J by 2 bases; unmatched bases: 5. Germline CDR1 is MNHEY and CDR2 is SVGAGI. The PCR employed 60 Vbeta primers together with 13 Jbeta primers. The table came from immunoSEQ multiplex PCR; TCRdb's copy has only in-frame clones and leaves some out. The sample shows 100,000 to 150,000 clones, about 76% of them seen only once. The clonotype originates from an older woman in good health and CMV-seropositive. The chain employs TRBV6-5 and TRBJ2-7; TRBD2 matches at 11 bases. The sequencing sample was made of PBMCs. CDR3 sequence reads: CASSIGTSGTYEQYF. For the CDR3, the DNA is TGTGCCAGCAGTATCGGGACTAGCGGCACCTACGAGCAGTACTTC.